This entry describes one T cell receptor (beta chain). What it binds is not known. This record belongs to a study of T cell responses to AZD1222 COVID-19 vaccine. Study findings and constraints: Seropositivity was recorded at baseline in only a handful of AZD1222 recipients. Unmutated variant regions are reportedly targeted by nearly half of spike-specific TCRs. Spike-wide coverage was observed for vaccine-associated CD4 TCRs, with dominant responses at 160-218 and 743-854. The donor group comprised mostly white British people and more females; the analysis possibly underestimated clonal diversity.

Produced via immunoSEQ multiplex PCR; TCRdb's table is partial and in-frame only. The sample has around 100,000 clones, approximately 88% seen once. This CDR3 region has 12 residues. The germline V gene encodes CDR1 DFQATT and CDR2 SNEGSKA (reference sequence). V lost 3 bases, J lost 2 bases, and 6 bases lay in between. The sequence came from an adult in good health. The sequencing here drew on peripheral blood, taken on day 0 of AZD1222 vaccination. V usage is TRBV20-1 and J usage is TRBJ2-3, with a possible D match to TRBD2 (5 bases). In nucleotides, the CDR3 is TGCAGTGCTAGTAGCGACACAGATACGCAGTATTTT. Protein: CSASSDTDTQYF.